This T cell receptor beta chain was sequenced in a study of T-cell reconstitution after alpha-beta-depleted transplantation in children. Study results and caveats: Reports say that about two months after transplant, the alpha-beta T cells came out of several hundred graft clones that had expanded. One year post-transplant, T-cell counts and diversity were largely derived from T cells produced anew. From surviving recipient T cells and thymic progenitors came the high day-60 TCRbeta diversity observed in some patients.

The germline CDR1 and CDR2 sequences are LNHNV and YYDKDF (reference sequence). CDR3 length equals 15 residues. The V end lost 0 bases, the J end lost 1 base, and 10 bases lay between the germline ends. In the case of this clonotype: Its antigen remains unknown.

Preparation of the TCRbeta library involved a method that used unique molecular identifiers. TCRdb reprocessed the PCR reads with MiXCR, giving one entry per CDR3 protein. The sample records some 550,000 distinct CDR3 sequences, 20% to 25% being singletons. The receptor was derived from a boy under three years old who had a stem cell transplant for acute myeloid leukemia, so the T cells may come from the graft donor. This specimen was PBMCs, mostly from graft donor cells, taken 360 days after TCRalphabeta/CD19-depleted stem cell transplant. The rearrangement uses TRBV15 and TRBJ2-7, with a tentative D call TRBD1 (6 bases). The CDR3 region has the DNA TGTGCCACCAGCAGAGATGCAGGGGTATCCTACGAGCAGTACTTC. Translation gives CATSRDAGVSYEQYF.